The 17 T cell receptor beta chains below come from one sample, sequenced in a study of OX40 agonist ivuxolimab in advanced cancers. TCRdb's copy holds only in-frame clones and misses some; the assay was immunoSEQ multiplex PCR. The sample lists around 13,000 clones, roughly 80% seen once, with approximately 30% in the top ten. Sequenced material: CD4+ or CD8+ T cells sorted from blood, taken in a trial of the OX40 agonist ivuxolimab. The source is an adult with an advanced solid tumor such as melanoma, head and neck, liver or kidney cancer.

The chain recombines TRBV9 with TRBJ1-2; D gene unclear. V lost 4 bases to trimming and J lost 0 bases, with 16 bases between them. The CDR3 length is 16 residues. Germline V CDR1 and CDR2: SGDLS, YYNGEE. This CDR3 is CASSSLEQFTNYGYTF. As DNA, the CDR3 is TGTGCCAGCAGCTCCCTCGAACAGTTTACTAACTATGGCTACACCTTC.

In its sample, this clone was seen a few times. The V gene is TRBV2, the J gene TRBJ2-7; no definite D call. CDR3 length: 12 amino acids. Germline loops: CDR1 SNHLY, CDR2 FYNNEI. V lost 1 base, J lost 3 bases, and 4 bases lay in between. Here the CDR3 reads CASSEGVYEQYF. The CDR3 nucleotides read TGTGCCAGCAGTGAAGGGGTCTACGAGCAGTACTTC. The whole variable domain, filled in from reference TRBV2 and TRBJ2-7, reads EPEVTQTPSHQVTQMGQEVILRCVPISNHLYFYWYRQILGQKVEFLVSFYNNEISEKSEIFDDQFSVERPDGSNFTLKIRSTKLEDSAMYFCASSEGVYEQYFGPGTRLTVT.

The chain's CDR3 is CASSSPFLSGSREDTQYF. In DNA form, the CDR3 reads TGTGCCAGCAGTTCCCCCTTTTTAAGCGGGAGTAGGGAGGATACGCAGTATTTT. This sequence joins TRBV28 and TRBJ2-3; 8 nucleotides line up with TRBD2. The CDR3 spans 18 residues. Germline CDR1 reads MDHEN; CDR2 reads SYDVKM. The V segment lost 4 bases and the J segment 6 bases; nucleotides outside the gene matches: 18. Using reference TRBV28 and TRBJ2-3 for the parts outside the CDR3, the full variable domain is DVKVTQSSRYLVKRTGEKVFLECVQDMDHENMFWYRQDPGLGLRLIYFSYDVKMKEKGDIPEGYSVSREKKERFSLILESASTNQTSMYLCASSSPFLSGSREDTQYFGPGTRLTVL.

The gene calls are TRBV6-5 and TRBJ2-7; possibly TRBD2 for D (6 bases). Trimming took off 0 bases at V and 3 bases at J, with 6 bases between the two ends. The CDR3 is made up of 13 amino acids. Germline CDR1 reads MNHEY; CDR2 reads SVGAGI. The CDR3 is CASSYSDYYEQYF. The CDR3 DNA is TGTGCCAGCAGTTACTCGGACTACTACGAGCAGTACTTC.

V and J are TRBV18 and TRBJ1-1, with D hard to call. From germline, CDR1 is KGHSH and CDR2 LQKENI. V was clipped by 8 bases and J by 1 base, with 5 bases between them. The CDR3 is 11 amino acids. CDR3 protein: CASATNTEAFF. For the CDR3, the DNA is TGTGCCAGCGCCACGAACACTGAAGCTTTCTTT.

The chain links TRBV11-2 to TRBJ2-7; TRBD1 matches 7 bases. Looked up from germline, CDR1 is SGHAT and CDR2 is FQNNGV. This CDR3 is built from 13 residues. V was clipped by 4 bases and J by 2 bases; unmatched bases: 2. The CDR3 protein is CASSSTGTYEQYF. The CDR3 nucleotides read TGTGCCAGCAGCTCGACAGGGACCTACGAGCAGTACTTC.

The J gene is TRBJ2-5, the V gene TRBV7-2; D is unresolved. The DNA end is more similar to TRBJ2-7, so the J call may be wrong. CDR3 length equals 15 residues. Germline V lookup: CDR1 SGHTA, CDR2 FQGNSA. CDR3 loop: CASSLGLSVFNEQYF. The DNA for the CDR3 is TGTGCCAGCAGCTTAGGTCTATCAGTGTTCAACGAGCAGTACTTC.

The gene calls are TRBV29-1 and TRBJ2-1, with 8 bases lining up with TRBD2. Germline V gives CDR1 SQVTM, CDR2 ANQGSEA. The CDR3 consists of 17 residues. The V segment lost 1 base and the J segment 0 bases; nucleotides outside the gene matches: 8. CDR3 in amino acids: CSVEGLAGGSSYNEQFF. The CDR3 coding sequence is TGCAGCGTTGAAGGGCTAGCGGGTGGGAGCTCCTACAATGAGCAGTTCTTC.

J is TRBJ2-3 and V is TRBV29-1; 14 positions match TRBD2. The J segment lost 3 bases and the V segment lost 4 bases, leaving 0 bases of the junction unmatched. The CDR3 runs to 14 residues. Germline loops: CDR1 SQVTM, CDR2 ANQGSEA. The CDR3 loop is CSVGTSGRTDTQYF. CDR3 bases: TGCAGCGTTGGGACTAGCGGGAGGACAGATACGCAGTATTTT.

In its sample, this clone was seen a few times. CDR3 protein: CASSQEAGDDGYTF. The CDR3 DNA follows: TGTGCCAGCAGCCAAGAAGCAGGGGATGATGGCTACACCTTC. V usage is TRBV5-8 and J usage is TRBJ1-2; D may be TRBD1 (6 bases). V dropped 4 bases and J dropped 6 bases, with 16 bases sitting between them. Germline CDR1 and CDR2: SGHTS and YDEGEE. The CDR3 loop spans 14 amino acids. Based on the CDR3 plus reference TRBV5-8 and TRBJ1-2, the full variable domain is EAGVTQSPTHLIKTRGQQATLRCSPISGHTSVYWYQQALGLGLQFLLWYDEGEERNRGNFPPRFSGRQFPNYSSELNVNALELEDSALYLCASSQEAGDDGYTFGSGTRLTVV.

J is TRBJ1-3 and V is TRBV5-5; D is perhaps TRBD1 (5 bases). The germline V gene encodes CDR1 SGHKS and CDR2 YYEKEE (reference sequence). Deletions cut 6 bases from V and 5 bases from J, with 9 bases between. The CDR3 sequence is 12 residues long. CDR3 bases: TGTGCCAGCACCGACAGCCGAAACACCATATATTTT. Its translation: CASTDSRNTIYF.

This chain uses TRBV4-2 with TRBJ2-1; the D call may be TRBD1 or TRBD2 (5 bases each). Deletions cut 4 bases from V and 8 bases from J, with 21 bases between. The CDR3 sequence is 16 residues long. The V gene's germline CDR1 is LGHNA and CDR2 YNFKEQ. The CDR3 here is CASSLPLARGVDEQFF. The CDR3 coding sequence is TGTGCCAGCAGCCTACCCTTAGCGAGAGGGGTCGATGAGCAGTTCTTC.

This chain connects TRBV7-9 to TRBJ1-1, with 12 bases that match TRBD1. The CDR3 spans 14 residues. CDR1 is SEHNR and CDR2 is FQNEAQ in the germline V gene (reference sequence). V dropped 7 bases and J dropped 11; count of bases not matched to a gene: 11. Here the CDR3 reads CASTGGQGALGAFF. In nucleotides, the CDR3 is TGTGCCAGCACCGGGGGACAGGGGGCGCTTGGGGCTTTCTTT.

The chain recombines TRBV29-1 with TRBJ2-1; D could derive from TRBD1 or TRBD2 (6 bases each). The CDR3 has 13 residues. Germline loops: CDR1 SQVTM, CDR2 ANQGSEA. V lost 7 bases to trimming and J lost 2 bases, with 12 bases between them. CDR3 in amino acids: CSDWGATYNEQFF. The CDR3, as DNA: TGCAGCGATTGGGGGGCCACCTACAATGAGCAGTTCTTC.

The chain joins TRBV27 to TRBJ2-7, with D hard to call. The V end was cut by 4 bases, the J end by 2 bases, with 6 bases between. The germline gives CDR1 MNHEY, CDR2 SMNVEV (reference sequence). The CDR3 is made up of 12 amino acids. In DNA, the CDR3 is TGTGCCAGCAGTTCAAACACCTACGAGCAGTACTTC. Its protein is CASSSNTYEQYF.

The chain couples TRBV7-8 to TRBJ1-3; 7 positions agree with TRBD1. The CDR3 is 18 residues long. Germline loops: CDR1 SGHVS, CDR2 FQNEAQ. The J segment lost 0 bases and the V segment lost 1 base, leaving 9 bases of the junction unmatched. CDR3 in DNA: TGTGCCAGCAGCTTAGGGGACAGCGATTTTCTCTCTGGAAACACCATATATTTT. Protein sequence: CASSLGDSDFLSGNTIYF.

The rearrangement joins TRBV11-2 to TRBJ2-4; D gene uncertain. Germline values: CDR1 SGHAT, CDR2 FQNNGV. The CDR3 loop spans 13 amino acids. The V end was cut by 3 bases, the J end by 6 bases, with 9 bases between. CDR3 in DNA: TGTGCCAGCAGCTTCAGCCCACGAAACATTCAGTACTTC. Residues: CASSFSPRNIQYF. Combining the CDR3 with reference TRBV11-2 and TRBJ2-4 gives the whole variable domain EAGVAQSPRYKIIEKRQSVAFWCNPISGHATLYWYQQILGQGPKLLIQFQNNGVVDDSQLPKDRFSAERLKGVDSTLKIQPAKLEDSAVYLCASSFSPRNIQYFGAGTRLSVL.